These 31 T cell receptor beta chains came from one sample sequenced in a study of shared clonotypes between healthy human individuals. Sequencing used immunoSEQ multiplex PCR; TCRdb keeps in-frame clones, though not all of them. Found here are hundreds of thousands of clones, almost 97% of them singletons; the top ten hold under 0.06%. Material for sequencing was naive CD4+ T cells sorted from blood. Subset in this sample: CD45RA+ positively selected. The receptors come from a woman aged 25 to 39 in good health.

The chain employs TRBV18 and TRBJ2-1, with D hard to call. The germline gives CDR1 KGHSH, CDR2 LQKENI. The CDR3 contains 15 residues. Deletions cut 1 base from V and 0 bases from J, with 7 bases between. The CDR3 DNA reads TGTGCCAGCTCACCACTCGCGAGCTCCTACAATGAGCAGTTCTTC. This sequence encodes CASSPLASSYNEQFF.

V usage is TRBV19 and J usage is TRBJ2-7, with D possibly being TRBD2 (6 bases). The V end was cut by 7 bases, the J end by 3 bases, with 19 bases between. The CDR3 is 15 amino acids. CDR1 and CDR2 (germline): LNHDA, SQIVND (reference sequence). The DNA of the CDR3 is TGTGCCAGTAATCGCGAAGCGGGTACGAGCTACGAGCAGTACTTC. Amino acid sequence: CASNREAGTSYEQYF.

The chain carries TRBV5-1 and TRBJ1-1; D ambiguous. Looked up from germline, CDR1 is SGHRS and CDR2 is YFSETQ. The CDR3 consists of 15 residues. V gave up 0 bases and J gave up 5 bases, with 14 bases separating them. The CDR3 loop is CASSLGLGSGTEAFF. The CDR3 DNA reads as TGCGCCAGCAGCTTGGGCCTAGGGTCGGGGACTGAAGCTTTCTTT.

V and J are TRBV5-1 and TRBJ1-1, with D possibly TRBD1 on 6 matching bases. V was clipped by 6 bases and J by 7 bases, with 10 bases between them. The germline V gene has CDR1 SGHRS and CDR2 YFSETQ. The CDR3 totals 11 residues. CDR3 in amino acids: CASNRDGEAFF. The CDR3, as DNA: TGCGCCAGCAACAGGGACGGTGAAGCTTTCTTT. The whole variable domain, filled in from reference TRBV5-1 and TRBJ1-1, reads KAGVTQTPRYLIKTRGQQVTLSCSPISGHRSVSWYQQTPGQGLQFLFEYFSETQRNKGNFPGRFSGRQFSNSRSEMNVSTLELGDSALYLCASNRDGEAFFGQGTRLTVV.

V and J are TRBV6-6 and TRBJ1-5, with no clear D. This CDR3 is built from 12 residues. From germline, CDR1 is MNHNY and CDR2 SVGAGI (reference sequence). Trimming cost V 8 bases and J 2 bases, with 7 bases left between them. CDR3 in amino acids: CASGQGNQPQHF. DNA of the CDR3: TGTGCCAGCGGCCAGGGCAATCAGCCCCAGCATTTT.

This chain joins TRBV4-1 and TRBJ2-5; D not certain. Germline CDR1 MGHRA, CDR2 YSYEKL. Trimming took off 4 bases at V and 5 bases at J, with 8 bases between the two ends. The length of the CDR3 is 12 residues. This CDR3 reads CASSRPGETQYF. In DNA, the CDR3 is TGCGCCAGCAGCCGCCCTGGGGAGACCCAGTACTTC.

In this sample, this clone turned up a few times. The rearrangement links TRBV29-1 to TRBJ2-7, with a tentative D call TRBD2 (5 bases). This CDR3 spans 12 amino acids. Germline assignment: CDR1 SQVTM and CDR2 ANQGSEA. V was trimmed by 7 bases and J by 7 bases, leaving 17 bases between them. CDR3 sequence: CSEGGKTSEQYF. The CDR3 DNA sequence: TGCAGCGAAGGAGGCAAGACCTCGGAGCAGTACTTC.

This clone was seen only a few times. V usage is TRBV27 and J usage is TRBJ2-7; D tentatively fits TRBD1 or TRBD2 (5 bases each). V was cut by 8 bases and J by 5 bases, with 19 bases left in between. The CDR3 extends over 14 amino acids. Germline lookup yields CDR1 MNHEY and CDR2 SMNVEV (reference sequence). In DNA, the CDR3 is TGTGCCAGCCGACAGCGTACCGAGGGTAACGAGCAGTACTTC. Its protein is CASRQRTEGNEQYF.

The chain combines TRBV4-1 with TRBJ2-5; the match to TRBD1 covers 7 bases. The V gene end was trimmed by 1 base and the J gene end by 0 bases; junction bases not matched to a gene: 5. Germline V lookup: CDR1 MGHRA, CDR2 YSYEKL. The CDR3 consists of 16 residues. The CDR3 sequence: CASSQVSRGNQETQYF. The CDR3 bases are TGCGCCAGCAGCCAAGTATCCAGGGGGAACCAAGAGACCCAGTACTTC.

The CDR3 DNA sequence: TGTGCCAGCAGTTTTACAGAGAACACTGAAGCTTTCTTT. The encoded protein is CASSFTENTEAFF. This chain connects TRBV5-4 to TRBJ1-1; no clear D gene. CDR3 length: 13 amino acids. CDR1 is SGHNT and CDR2 is YYREEE in the germline V gene (reference sequence). V lost 5 bases and J lost 1, with 9 bases in between.

The rearrangement links TRBV28 to TRBJ2-3, with 9 positions matching TRBD2. Losses at the gene ends were 6 bases for V and 5 bases for J; bases not matched to a gene: 9. This CDR3 has 15 amino acids. The V gene's germline CDR1 is MDHEN and CDR2 SYDVKM. DNA of the CDR3: TGTGCCAGCAGCGGGGTAGCGGGAGTACGAGATACGCAGTATTTT. This encodes CASSGVAGVRDTQYF.

This chain joins TRBV10-3 and TRBJ2-7; 10 bases agree with TRBD1. From germline, CDR1 is ENHRY and CDR2 SYGVKD. This CDR3 is 14 amino acids long. Losses at the gene ends were 6 bases for V and 5 bases for J; bases not matched to a gene: 7. DNA of the CDR3: TGTGCCATCAGCTATGGGACAGGGGTGGACGAGCAGTACTTC. Translation gives CAISYGTGVDEQYF.

The chain carries TRBV7-9 and TRBJ2-3; possible D gene TRBD2, 6 bases. The CDR3 is 16 residues long. Trimming removed 5 bases at V and 1 base at J, with 16 bases between. Germline CDR1 SEHNR, CDR2 FQNEAQ (reference sequence). CDR3 in amino acids: CASSPARGGGTDTQYF. CDR3 DNA: TGTGCCAGCAGCCCCGCCCGGGGAGGAGGCACAGATACGCAGTATTTT.

The CDR3: CASTGLPFYEQYF. CDR3 DNA sequence: TGTGCCAGCACAGGGCTCCCTTTCTACGAGCAGTACTTC. The chain recombines TRBV6-1 with TRBJ2-7; weak D call: TRBD1 (5 bases). Per the germline V gene, CDR1 is MNHNS and CDR2 is SASEGT. The V gene lost 7 bases and the J gene lost 3 bases, with 13 bases spanning the gap. CDR3 size: 13 residues.

This chain uses TRBV5-6 with TRBJ1-2, with D perhaps matching TRBD1 (5 bases). The CDR3 consists of 14 residues. Trimming took off 5 bases at V and 8 bases at J, with 19 bases between the two ends. Germline CDR1 SGHDT, CDR2 YYEEEE. The CDR3 coding sequence is TGTGCCAGCAGAGAATTGGGACCAGGTGGCGGCTACACCTTC. The encoded protein is CASRELGPGGGYTF.

This clone was seen just once. The chain combines TRBV6-6 with TRBJ2-7; D possibly matches TRBD1 or TRBD2 (5 bases each). The V end was cut by 4 bases, the J end by 3 bases, with 19 bases between. CDR3 length: 16 residues. Germline V gene sequence: CDR1 MNHNY, CDR2 SVGAGI (reference sequence). The CDR3 DNA sequence: TGTGCCAGCAGTTCCCCGGGGCGCTCAAATGACTACGAGCAGTACTTC. Encoded protein: CASSSPGRSNDYEQYF.

This clone is a singleton in its sample. The J gene is TRBJ2-5, the V gene TRBV18; D is undetermined. The J call may be in error: the DNA end matches TRBJ2-7 better. CDR1 and CDR2 from the germline V gene are KGHSH and LQKENI. The CDR3 is 15 residues long. The CDR3 protein is CASSPPSMGSYEQYF. The CDR3 nucleotides read TGTGCCAGCTCACCACCAAGTATGGGCTCCTACGAGCAGTACTTC.

The table lists this clone with a few counts. The chain carries TRBV2 and TRBJ1-5; 7 nucleotides agree with TRBD1. V shed 5 bases and J 6 bases; nucleotides not matched to a gene: 4. CDR1 is SNHLY and CDR2 is FYNNEI in the germline V gene. The CDR3 has 13 amino acids. The CDR3 region is CASSQQGPQPQHF. In DNA form, the CDR3 reads TGTGCCAGCAGTCAACAGGGGCCTCAGCCCCAGCATTTT. Filled out from reference TRBV2 and TRBJ1-5, the complete variable domain reads EPEVTQTPSHQVTQMGQEVILRCVPISNHLYFYWYRQILGQKVEFLVSFYNNEISEKSEIFDDQFSVERPDGSNFTLKIRSTKLEDSAMYFCASSQQGPQPQHFGDGTRLSIL.

This chain joins TRBV14 and TRBJ1-1, with D perhaps matching TRBD1 (5 bases). The V end was cut by 4 bases, the J end by 1 base, with 7 bases between. Germline V gene lookup returns CDR1 SGHDN and CDR2 FVKESK. This CDR3 contains 13 residues. The CDR3 DNA is TGTGCCAGCAGCCGCGGGGGGAACACTGAAGCTTTCTTT. Its translation is CASSRGGNTEAFF.

V and J are TRBV7-2 and TRBJ2-1, with a tentative D call TRBD2 (6 bases). Germline V gene sequence: CDR1 SGHTA, CDR2 FQGNSA. The CDR3 has 13 residues. The V gene lost 2 bases and the J gene lost 6 bases, with 8 bases spanning the gap. The CDR3 nucleotides are TGTGCCAGCAGCTTACAGGGACTCAATGAGCAGTTCTTC. Its protein product is CASSLQGLNEQFF.

The chain has TRBV4-1 and TRBJ2-1, with D maybe TRBD2 (6 bases). Per the germline V gene, CDR1 is MGHRA and CDR2 is YSYEKL. V shed 5 bases and J shed 3 bases, with 17 bases lying between them. The CDR3 covers 16 residues. In DNA form, the CDR3 reads TGCGCCAGCAGCTCCCGCGGTAGCGGCCTCTACAATGAGCAGTTCTTC. The encoded protein is CASSSRGSGLYNEQFF.

This clone was seen only a few times. One end of the junction does not line up with germline, which may come from a read error. The V gene is TRBV20-1, the J gene TRBJ1-1; maybe TRBD1 (5 bases). The germline V gene encodes CDR1 DFQATT and CDR2 SNEGSKA (reference sequence). CDR3 length: 10 residues. The CDR3, as DNA: TGCAGTGCAAGACTAGCCGGGACGCGCTTT. Amino acid sequence: CSARLAGTRF.

The V gene is TRBV5-1, the J gene TRBJ2-7; D perhaps matches TRBD2 (6 bases). CDR3 length equals 14 residues. V lost 1 base, J lost 3 bases, and 11 bases lay in between. The germline gives CDR1 SGHRS, CDR2 YFSETQ. DNA for the CDR3: TGCGCCAGCAGCTTGTCGTGGGGGGTCTACGAGCAGTACTTC. This translates into CASSLSWGVYEQYF.

The V gene is TRBV5-6, the J gene TRBJ2-5; D not certain. The CDR3 has 13 amino acids. V shed 4 bases and J shed 4 bases, with 11 bases lying between them. The germline CDR1 and CDR2 sequences are SGHDT and YYEEEE. The CDR3 here is CASSVNLVETQYF. The CDR3 DNA follows: TGTGCCAGCAGCGTAAATTTGGTAGAGACCCAGTACTTC.

The chain combines TRBV6-5 with TRBJ2-7; 7 nucleotides match TRBD1. The J segment lost 4 bases and the V segment lost 10 bases, leaving 16 bases of the junction unmatched. CDR3 length equals 15 residues. From germline, CDR1 is MNHEY and CDR2 SVGAGI. CDR3 in amino acids: CATKAPRTGDYEQYF. The DNA of the CDR3 is TGTGCCACAAAGGCCCCAAGGACAGGTGATTACGAGCAGTACTTC.

V is TRBV5-4 and J is TRBJ1-2, with D unresolved. The CDR3 is 16 amino acids. CDR1 and CDR2 (germline): SGHNT, YYREEE (reference sequence). V lost 0 bases and J lost 2, with 14 bases in between. The DNA for the CDR3 is TGTGCCAGCAGCTTGGTCTCTGGAAAGGACAACTATGGCTACACCTTC. Protein product: CASSLVSGKDNYGYTF.

The chain is built from TRBV6-5 and TRBJ2-1, with 11 bases identical to TRBD1. Germline loops: CDR1 MNHEY, CDR2 SVGAGI. The CDR3 is 15 amino acids. Trimming cost V 7 bases and J 8 bases; bases outside gene matches: 10. Written as DNA, the CDR3 is TGTGCCAGCACCAACGAAGGGACAGGGGGTTATGAGCAGTTCTTC. The encoded protein is CASTNEGTGGYEQFF.

V and J are TRBV6-6 and TRBJ1-3, with D possibly being TRBD1 (6 bases). CDR1 and CDR2 (germline): MNHNY, SVGAGI (reference sequence). This CDR3 contains 14 residues. V dropped 1 base and J dropped 6 bases, with 10 bases sitting between them. DNA of the CDR3: TGTGCCAGCAGTTACTTAGGACAGAAAAACACCATATATTTT. Translating gives CASSYLGQKNTIYF.

The rearrangement joins TRBV6-6 to TRBJ2-3; no definite D call. Trimming left V 0 bases short and J 0 bases short, with 10 bases between. The CDR3 is 16 residues long. In germline, CDR1 is MNHNY, CDR2 SVGAGI (reference sequence). CDR3 residues: CASSYSAITSTDTQYF. For the CDR3, the DNA is TGTGCCAGCAGTTACTCGGCCATTACTAGCACAGATACGCAGTATTTT.

The count of this clone is one. The genes are TRBV5-6 and TRBJ2-3; TRBD2 agrees at 14 bases. Trimming took 4 bases from V and 0 from J; bases not matched to a gene: 4. Germline CDR1 and CDR2: SGHDT and YYEEEE. The CDR3 contains 17 residues. CDR3: CASSLRTSGRSTDTQYF. Here the CDR3 DNA reads TGTGCCAGCAGCCTGAGGACTAGCGGGAGGAGCACAGATACGCAGTATTTT.

The chain employs TRBV10-3 and TRBJ2-7; D not resolved. The CDR3 length is 15 residues. Germline V gives CDR1 ENHRY, CDR2 SYGVKD. V was shortened by 1 base and J by 3 bases, with 13 bases between the two germline ends. The CDR3 loop is CAISEYGVLGYEQYF. CDR3 bases: TGTGCCATCAGTGAGTATGGGGTTTTAGGCTACGAGCAGTACTTC.